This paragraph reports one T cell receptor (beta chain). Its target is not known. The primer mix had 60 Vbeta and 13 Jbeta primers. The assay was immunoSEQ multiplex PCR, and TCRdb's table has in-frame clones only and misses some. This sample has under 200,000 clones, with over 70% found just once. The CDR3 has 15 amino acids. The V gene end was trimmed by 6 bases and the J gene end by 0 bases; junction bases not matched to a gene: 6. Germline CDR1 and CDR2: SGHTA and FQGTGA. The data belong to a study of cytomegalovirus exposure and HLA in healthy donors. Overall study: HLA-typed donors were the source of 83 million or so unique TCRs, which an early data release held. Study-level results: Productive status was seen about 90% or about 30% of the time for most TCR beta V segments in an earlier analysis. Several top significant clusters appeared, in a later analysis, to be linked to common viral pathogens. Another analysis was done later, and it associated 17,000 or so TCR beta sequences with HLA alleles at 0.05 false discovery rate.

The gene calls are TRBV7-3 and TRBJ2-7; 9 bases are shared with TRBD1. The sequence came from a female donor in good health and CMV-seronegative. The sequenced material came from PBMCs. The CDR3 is CASRVDRGSSYEQYF. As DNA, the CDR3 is TGTGCCAGCAGGGTCGACAGGGGGAGCTCCTACGAGCAGTACTTC.